This T cell receptor beta chain was identified during a study of CD8+ T cells in alopecia areata. cDNA serving as the sequencing template came from extracted, reverse transcribed RNA. Here immunoSEQ multiplex PCR was the method, and the copy in TCRdb shows in-frame clones only, minus some. The table has about 74,000 clones, 29% seen once; the top ten hold about 15%. This clone was recorded only once. As yet, its antigen is unknown. The treatment denotes: oral pan-JAK inhibitor, 5-10 mg twice daily. Both peripheral blood and punch biopsies of lesional scalp skin were obtained from patients who had alopecia areata. Study-level points and caveats: With tofacitinib ongoing, many expanded lesional clones persisted in both scalp and blood. Higher clonality was seen in lesional scalp than in normal scalp, especially in alopecia totalis/universalis. Clonality in the scalp and expanded CD8+ clones ranked among the top 100 were significantly decreased by tofacitinib.

The sample was CD8+ T cells sorted from blood, taken at week 4, from a patient treated with tofacitinib. The TCR originated in a human donor with alopecia areata.

CDR3 sequence reads: CASSAGTAQIGAFF. For the CDR3, the DNA is TGTGCCAGTAGTGCAGGGACAGCCCAAATCGGAGCTTTCTTT. J is TRBJ1-1 and V is TRBV19; 7 bases fit TRBD1. V was pared by 5 bases and J by 10 bases, with 13 bases of the junction left unmatched. This CDR3 contains 14 residues. Per the germline V gene, CDR1 is LNHDA and CDR2 is SQIVND (reference sequence).